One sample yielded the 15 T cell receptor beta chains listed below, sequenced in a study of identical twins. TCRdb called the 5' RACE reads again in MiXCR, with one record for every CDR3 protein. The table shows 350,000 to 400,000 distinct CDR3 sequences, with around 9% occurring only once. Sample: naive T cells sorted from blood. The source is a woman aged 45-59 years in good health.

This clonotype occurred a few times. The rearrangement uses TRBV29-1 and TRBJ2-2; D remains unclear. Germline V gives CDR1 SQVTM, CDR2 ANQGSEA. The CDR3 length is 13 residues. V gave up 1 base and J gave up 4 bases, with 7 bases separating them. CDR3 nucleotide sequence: TGCAGCGTTGAAGGTAGTTCCACCGGGGAGCTGTTTTTT. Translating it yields CSVEGSSTGELFF.

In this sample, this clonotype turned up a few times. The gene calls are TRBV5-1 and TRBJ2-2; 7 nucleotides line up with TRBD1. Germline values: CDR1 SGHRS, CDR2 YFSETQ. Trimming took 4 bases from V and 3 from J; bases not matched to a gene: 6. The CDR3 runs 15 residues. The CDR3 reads CASSPTGPDTGELFF. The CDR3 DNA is TGCGCCAGCAGCCCGACAGGGCCGGACACCGGGGAGCTGTTTTTT.

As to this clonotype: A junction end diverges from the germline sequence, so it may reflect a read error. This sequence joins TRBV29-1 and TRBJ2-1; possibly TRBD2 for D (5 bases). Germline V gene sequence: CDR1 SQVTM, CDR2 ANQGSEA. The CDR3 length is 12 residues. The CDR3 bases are TGTAGCGTTTCGCCTATACGGGGTGAGCAGTTCTTC. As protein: CSVSPIRGEQFF.

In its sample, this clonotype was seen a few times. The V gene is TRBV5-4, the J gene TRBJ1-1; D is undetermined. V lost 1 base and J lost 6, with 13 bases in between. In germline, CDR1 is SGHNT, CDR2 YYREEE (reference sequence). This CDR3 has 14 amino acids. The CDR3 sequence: CASSLIPDRAEAFF. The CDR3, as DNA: TGTGCCAGCAGCTTGATCCCCGACCGAGCTGAAGCTTTCTTT.

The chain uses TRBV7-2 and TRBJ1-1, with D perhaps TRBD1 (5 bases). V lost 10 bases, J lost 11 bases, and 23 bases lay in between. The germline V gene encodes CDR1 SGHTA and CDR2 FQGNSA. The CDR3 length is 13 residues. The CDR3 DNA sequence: TGTGCCACCTTGACCGGGACTATATTTGGGGCTTTCTTT. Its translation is CATLTGTIFGAFF.

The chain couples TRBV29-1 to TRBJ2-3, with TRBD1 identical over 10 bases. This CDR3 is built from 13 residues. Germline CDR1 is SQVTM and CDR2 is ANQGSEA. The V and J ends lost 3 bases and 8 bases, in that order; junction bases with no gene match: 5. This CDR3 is CSVDGQGGGTQYF. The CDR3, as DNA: TGCAGCGTTGATGGACAGGGGGGAGGTACGCAGTATTTT.

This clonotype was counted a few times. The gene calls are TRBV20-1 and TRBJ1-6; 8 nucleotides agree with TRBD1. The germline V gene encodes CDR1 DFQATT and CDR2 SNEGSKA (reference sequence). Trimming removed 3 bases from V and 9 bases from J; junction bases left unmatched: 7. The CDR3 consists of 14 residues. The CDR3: CSARDRVESSPLHF. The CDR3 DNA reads TGCAGTGCTAGGGACAGGGTTGAGAGTTCACCCCTCCACTTT.

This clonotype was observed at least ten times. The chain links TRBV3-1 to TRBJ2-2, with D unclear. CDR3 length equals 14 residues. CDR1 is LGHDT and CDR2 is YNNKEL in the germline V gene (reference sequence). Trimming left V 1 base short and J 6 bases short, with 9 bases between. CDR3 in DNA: TGTGCCAGCAGCCAAGGGATCCTATCCGGGGAGCTGTTTTTT. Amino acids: CASSQGILSGELFF.

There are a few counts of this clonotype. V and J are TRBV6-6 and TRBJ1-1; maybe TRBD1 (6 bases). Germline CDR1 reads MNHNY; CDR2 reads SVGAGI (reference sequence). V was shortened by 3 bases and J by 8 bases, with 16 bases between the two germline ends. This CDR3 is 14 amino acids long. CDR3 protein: CASSYGGRGAEAFF. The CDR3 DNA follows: TGTGCCAGCAGTTATGGCGGGCGGGGGGCCGAAGCTTTCTTT.

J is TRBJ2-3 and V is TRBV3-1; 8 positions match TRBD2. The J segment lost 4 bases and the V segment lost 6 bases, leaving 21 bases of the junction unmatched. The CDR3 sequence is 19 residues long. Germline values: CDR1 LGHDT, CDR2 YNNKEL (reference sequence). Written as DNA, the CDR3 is TGTGCCAGCAGTCTCGTGACTAGAACCGGGACTAGTCCCTCAGATACGCAGTATTTT. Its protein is CASSLVTRTGTSPSDTQYF.

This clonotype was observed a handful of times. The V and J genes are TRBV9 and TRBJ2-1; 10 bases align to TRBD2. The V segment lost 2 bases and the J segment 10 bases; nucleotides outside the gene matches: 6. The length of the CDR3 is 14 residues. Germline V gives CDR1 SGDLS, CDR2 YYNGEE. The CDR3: CASSVPPTSGEQFF. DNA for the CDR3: TGTGCCAGCAGCGTCCCCCCGACTAGCGGGGAGCAGTTCTTC.

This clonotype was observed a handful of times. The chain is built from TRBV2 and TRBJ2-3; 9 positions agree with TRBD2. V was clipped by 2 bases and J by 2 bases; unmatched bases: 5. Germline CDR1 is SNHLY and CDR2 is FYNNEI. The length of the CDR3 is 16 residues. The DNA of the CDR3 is TGTGCCAGCAGTGAAAGGGTAGCGGGAGCCACAGATACGCAGTATTTT. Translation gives CASSERVAGATDTQYF.

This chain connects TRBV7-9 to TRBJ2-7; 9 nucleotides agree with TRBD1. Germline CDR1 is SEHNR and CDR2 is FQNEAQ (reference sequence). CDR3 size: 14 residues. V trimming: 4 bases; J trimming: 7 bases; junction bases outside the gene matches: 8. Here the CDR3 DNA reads TGTGCCAGCAGCTGGGGGACAGGGTGGAAAGAGCAGTACTTC. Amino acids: CASSWGTGWKEQYF.

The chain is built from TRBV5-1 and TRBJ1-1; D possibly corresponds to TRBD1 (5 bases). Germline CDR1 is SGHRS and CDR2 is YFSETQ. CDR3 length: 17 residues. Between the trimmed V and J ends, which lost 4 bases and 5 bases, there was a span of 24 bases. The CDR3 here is CASSAQPTGFEGTEAFF. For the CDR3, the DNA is TGCGCCAGCAGCGCACAACCTACAGGTTTCGAGGGGACTGAAGCTTTCTTT.

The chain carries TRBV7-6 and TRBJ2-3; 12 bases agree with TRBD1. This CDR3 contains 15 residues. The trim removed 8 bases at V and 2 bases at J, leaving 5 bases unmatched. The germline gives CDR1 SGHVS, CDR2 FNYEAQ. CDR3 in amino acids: CASGTGGPITDTQYF. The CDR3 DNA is TGTGCCAGCGGGACAGGGGGCCCCATCACAGATACGCAGTATTTT. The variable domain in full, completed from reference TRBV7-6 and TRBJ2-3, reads GAGVSQSPRYKVTKRGQDVALRCDPISGHVSLYWYRQALGQGPEFLTYFNYEAQQDKSGLPNDRFSAERPEGSISTLTIQRTEQRDSAMYRCASGTGGPITDTQYFGPGTRLTVL.